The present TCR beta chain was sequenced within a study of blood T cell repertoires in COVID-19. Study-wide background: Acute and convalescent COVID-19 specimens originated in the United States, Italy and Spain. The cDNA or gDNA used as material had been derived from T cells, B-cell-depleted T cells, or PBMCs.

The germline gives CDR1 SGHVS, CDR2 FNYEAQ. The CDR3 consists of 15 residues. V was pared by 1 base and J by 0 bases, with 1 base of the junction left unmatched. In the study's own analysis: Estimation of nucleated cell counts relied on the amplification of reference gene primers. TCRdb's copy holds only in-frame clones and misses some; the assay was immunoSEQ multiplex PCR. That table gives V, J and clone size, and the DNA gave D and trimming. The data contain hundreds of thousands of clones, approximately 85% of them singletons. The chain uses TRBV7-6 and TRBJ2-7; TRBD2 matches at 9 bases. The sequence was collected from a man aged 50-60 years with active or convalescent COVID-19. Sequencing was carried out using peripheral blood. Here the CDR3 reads CASSLGSGSSYEQYF. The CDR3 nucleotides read TGTGCCAGCAGCTTAGGTAGCGGGAGCTCCTACGAGCAGTACTTC.